This T cell receptor beta chain comes out of a study of human T cells and chemical hapten exposure. Study at large: Small discrepancies in pooled library volume mainly accounted for the varying TCR yields per sample.

The germline CDR1 and CDR2 sequences are KGHSH and LQKENI. The CDR3 is 19 residues long. The V gene end was trimmed by 4 bases and the J gene end by 0 bases; junction bases not matched to a gene: 14. The total RNA was obtained from whole blood that was not fractionated. Comments on this clonotype: Its target is unknown.

Library construction involved attaching unique molecular identifiers to individual cDNA molecules, which allowed quantitative, reproducible TCR counting. The authors' processing: Sample-level TCR yields exhibited a median of about 91,000, with a range of roughly 20,000 to 750,000. TCRdb reprocessed the 5' RACE reads with MiXCR, giving one entry per CDR3 protein. The V and J calls here are based on TCRdb, not the publication. In the table there are some 150,000 distinct CDR3 sequences, about 4.3% of which are singletons. The study, taken as a whole, reports: After DPC sensitization, TCRs above 1 in 1000 frequency showed no change.

The V call is TRBV18, the J call TRBJ1-3; the match to TRBD1 covers 8 bases. This clonotype was obtained from a female donor in good health. The DNA for the CDR3 is TGTGCCAGCTCACTGATAACCGGGACAGGCCTTCTCTCTGGAAACACCATATATTTT. The encoded protein is CASSLITGTGLLSGNTIYF.